Presented here are 22 T cell receptor beta chains from one specimen sequenced in a study of shared clonotypes between healthy human individuals. Using immunoSEQ multiplex PCR, the repertoire was profiled, and TCRdb retains in-frame clones only, with some absent. The table lists roughly 640,000 clones, approximately 74% of them singletons, with under 2% in the top ten. Material: memory CD4+ T cells sorted from blood. Subset in this sample: CD45RA-negative fraction. Source of these receptors: a woman in her 30s in good health.

The chain is built from TRBV9 and TRBJ2-1, with 8 bases identical to TRBD2. Looked up from germline, CDR1 is SGDLS and CDR2 is YYNGEE. The CDR3 runs 14 residues. Losses at the gene ends were 0 bases for V and 12 bases for J; bases not matched to a gene: 8. CDR3 DNA sequence: TGTGCCAGCAGCGTAGACTCGGGAGGGTACGGGCAGTTCTTC. Amino acids: CASSVDSGGYGQFF.

The rearrangement joins TRBV7-9 to TRBJ1-1, with D unclear. Trimming removed 2 bases at V and 0 bases at J, with 7 bases between. CDR1 is SEHNR and CDR2 is FQNEAQ in the germline V gene (reference sequence). The CDR3 spans 14 residues. The CDR3, as DNA: TGTGCCAGCAGCTTAAGGAAACTGAACACTGAAGCTTTCTTT. The encoded protein is CASSLRKLNTEAFF.

This chain connects TRBV5-1 to TRBJ2-2; D call uncertain. V dropped 4 bases and J dropped 4 bases, with 11 bases sitting between them. This CDR3 comprises 14 residues. Germline V gene sequence: CDR1 SGHRS, CDR2 YFSETQ. CDR3 nucleotide sequence: TGCGCCAGCAGCCCCACACCGGGCACCGGGGAGCTGTTTTTT. It yields the protein CASSPTPGTGELFF. The variable domain in full, completed from reference TRBV5-1 and TRBJ2-2, reads KAGVTQTPRYLIKTRGQQVTLSCSPISGHRSVSWYQQTPGQGLQFLFEYFSETQRNKGNFPGRFSGRQFSNSRSEMNVSTLELGDSALYLCASSPTPGTGELFFGEGSRLTVL.

This chain uses TRBV5-5 with TRBJ2-7; D may be TRBD1 (5 bases). The CDR3 loop spans 16 amino acids. Germline lookup yields CDR1 SGHKS and CDR2 YYEKEE (reference sequence). V lost 0 bases to trimming and J lost 1 base, with 14 bases between them. The CDR3 bases are TGTGCCAGCAGCTTGGCCTCGCAGGGTAGGTCCTACGAGCAGTACTTC. Amino acids: CASSLASQGRSYEQYF.

This chain joins TRBV18 and TRBJ2-1; D is unresolved. The CDR3 is 11 residues long. Germline lookup yields CDR1 KGHSH and CDR2 LQKENI. Trimming removed 5 bases at V and 4 bases at J, with 3 bases between. This CDR3 is CASSTYNEQFF. CDR3 DNA: TGTGCCAGCTCAACGTACAATGAGCAGTTCTTC.

The count of this clone is one. The chain carries TRBV5-5 and TRBJ1-2, with TRBD1 as a possible D gene (5 bases). Germline V CDR1 and CDR2: SGHKS, YYEKEE (reference sequence). CDR3 length: 13 amino acids. The germline V and J ends were trimmed by 3 bases and 4 bases, with 10 bases remaining between them. In DNA, the CDR3 is TGTGCCAGCAGCTCGCAGGGTATCTATGGCTACACCTTC. Residues: CASSSQGIYGYTF.

This sequence joins TRBV7-2 and TRBJ2-2; possibly TRBD2 for D (5 bases). This CDR3 is built from 14 residues. V was trimmed by 5 bases and J by 11 bases, leaving 18 bases between them. The germline gives CDR1 SGHTA, CDR2 FQGNSA. The CDR3 DNA follows: TGTGCCAGCAGCCCACTGAGCGGAAAACAAGAGCTGTTTTTT. Its translation is CASSPLSGKQELFF. Supplemented by reference TRBV7-2 and TRBJ2-2, the full variable domain reads GAGVSQSPSNKVTEKGKDVELRCDPISGHTALYWYRQSLGQGLEFLIYFQGNSAPDKSGLPSDRFSAERTGGSVSTLTIQRTQQEDSAVYLCASSPLSGKQELFFGEGSRLTVL.

This clone showed up just a few times. This chain uses TRBV28 with TRBJ1-5; tentative D call: TRBD1 (6 bases). Deletions cut 0 bases from V and 6 bases from J, with 12 bases between. Germline CDR1 MDHEN, CDR2 SYDVKM. This CDR3 contains 15 residues. The CDR3 loop is CASSLWSGASQPQHF. The CDR3 bases are TGTGCCAGCAGTTTATGGTCGGGGGCCAGTCAGCCCCAGCATTTT.

Turning to this clone: A single base separates this from a much larger clone, so it may be a read error. The V gene is TRBV2, the J gene TRBJ2-5, with D unresolved. This CDR3 has 11 amino acids. The V gene's germline CDR1 is SNHLY and CDR2 FYNNEI. Deletions cut 3 bases from V and 5 bases from J, with 4 bases between. CDR3 sequence: CASSDRETQYF. The CDR3 nucleotides are TGTGCCAGCAGTGACCGGGAGACCCAGTACTTC.

This chain links TRBV7-2 with TRBJ2-7; the match to TRBD2 covers 9 bases. Trimming cost V 2 bases and J 2 bases; bases outside gene matches: 13. This CDR3 is 18 amino acids long. Germline V gene lookup returns CDR1 SGHTA and CDR2 FQGNSA. The chain's CDR3 is CASSLKRLSTSGTYEQYF. CDR3 coding DNA: TGTGCCAGCAGCTTAAAACGCCTCTCGACTAGCGGTACCTACGAGCAGTACTTC.

Ten or more counts support this clone. This same CDR3 is encoded by further DNA sequences in the sample. This chain joins TRBV6-5 and TRBJ1-2, with no clear D. Germline V gene sequence: CDR1 MNHEY, CDR2 SVGAGI. The CDR3 consists of 14 residues. V was pared by 0 bases and J by 2 bases, with 7 bases between. CDR3 bases: TGTGCCAGCAGTTACTCTCACGGAAACTATGGCTACACCTTC. It specifies CASSYSHGNYGYTF.

The rearrangement links TRBV19 to TRBJ2-3; maybe TRBD2 (5 bases). In germline, CDR1 is LNHDA, CDR2 SQIVND (reference sequence). This CDR3 is built from 15 residues. V lost 10 bases and J lost 6, with 23 bases in between. The CDR3 DNA sequence: TGTGCCACGGCCGAGAGCGGCCCTGGTAGGGATACGCAGTATTTT. Translating gives CATAESGPGRDTQYF.

The chain employs TRBV28 and TRBJ1-2, with 8 bases aligning to TRBD1. CDR1 and CDR2 from the germline V gene are MDHEN and SYDVKM. CDR3 length: 13 amino acids. With 5 bases clipped from V and 8 bases from J, the junction kept 7 bases outside the gene matches. For the CDR3, the DNA is TGTGCCAGCAGTCAGGGGGCGTGGGAAGGCTACACCTTC. Encoded protein: CASSQGAWEGYTF.

DNA of the CDR3: TGTGCCAGCAGCCAAGGGGTAAAGCGGGAGATTTGGCACAATGAGCAGTTCTTC. Protein: CASSQGVKREIWHNEQFF. The chain joins TRBV14 to TRBJ2-1; 8 bases are shared with TRBD2. This CDR3 comprises 18 residues. V shed 1 base, J shed 5 bases, and the junction held 13 bases outside the gene matches. Germline values: CDR1 SGHDN, CDR2 FVKESK. The entire variable domain, with the rest obtained from reference TRBV14 and TRBJ2-1, is as follows: EAGVTQFPSHSVIEKGQTVTLRCDPISGHDNLYWYRRVMGKEIKFLLHFVKESKQDESGMPNNRFLAERTGGTYSTLKVQPAELEDSGVYFCASSQGVKREIWHNEQFFGPGTRLTVL.

The gene calls are TRBV7-2 and TRBJ1-2, with 7 bases that match TRBD1. The germline gives CDR1 SGHTA, CDR2 FQGNSA. This CDR3 contains 13 residues. Trimming cost V 8 bases and J 6 bases; bases outside gene matches: 9. Here the CDR3 reads CASPDRQWNGYTF. The CDR3 bases are TGTGCCAGCCCGGACAGGCAGTGGAATGGCTACACCTTC.

CDR3 in DNA: TGTGCCAGCAGCGCAATAGCGGGAGGGCCTCTCGAGCAGTACTTC. Translating gives CASSAIAGGPLEQYF. The rearrangement links TRBV11-1 to TRBJ2-7, with 11 bases identical to TRBD2. In germline, CDR1 is SGHAT, CDR2 FQDESV (reference sequence). The CDR3 has 15 amino acids. The ends lost 5 bases at V and 6 bases at J; junction bases unmatched: 9.

The chain employs TRBV5-3 and TRBJ2-7; TRBD1 matches at 7 bases. TRBV5-3 is an ORF; its function is uncertain. V dropped 2 bases and J dropped 0; count of bases not matched to a gene: 5. CDR3 length equals 15 residues. Here the CDR3 reads CARSLTGQNSYEQYF. Written as DNA, the CDR3 is TGTGCCAGAAGCTTAACGGGACAGAACTCCTACGAGCAGTACTTC.

This sequence joins TRBV15 and TRBJ2-1; TRBD2 aligns across 15 bases. Germline assignment: CDR1 LNHNV and CDR2 YYDKDF (reference sequence). The CDR3 spans 15 residues. V lost 9 bases, J lost 7 bases, and 7 bases stayed unmatched. This chain's CDR3 is CATEAGTSGRNEQFF. The CDR3 nucleotides read TGTGCCACGGAGGCCGGGACTAGCGGGAGGAATGAGCAGTTCTTC.

The chain links TRBV6-1 to TRBJ2-3; a possible D gene is TRBD2 (6 bases). V lost 7 bases, J lost 1 base, and 12 bases lay in between. This CDR3 has 14 residues. Germline assignment: CDR1 MNHNS and CDR2 SASEGT. The CDR3: CASIGRGGTDTQYF. The CDR3 nucleotides read TGTGCCAGCATCGGGCGGGGAGGCACAGATACGCAGTATTTT.

The genes are TRBV2 and TRBJ2-5; D may be TRBD1 or TRBD2 (5 bases each). With 8 bases removed from V and 3 bases from J, the gap between germline ends came to 13 bases. This CDR3 is 13 amino acids long. Germline V lookup: CDR1 SNHLY, CDR2 FYNNEI. CDR3 DNA sequence: TGTGCCAGCGGATCCTGGGACGAAGAGACCCAGTACTTC. This gives the protein CASGSWDEETQYF.

V is TRBV6-5 and J is TRBJ1-2, with unresolved D. The CDR3 consists of 13 residues. V lost 0 bases and J lost 4, with 6 bases in between. Looked up from germline, CDR1 is MNHEY and CDR2 is SVGAGI. The CDR3 sequence: CASSYSQSYGYTF. Here the CDR3 DNA reads TGTGCCAGCAGTTACTCCCAGAGCTATGGCTACACCTTC.

This chain uses TRBV9 with TRBJ2-7; 10 bases align to TRBD2. J gave up 8 bases and V 1 base, and 3 bases lay outside the gene matches. CDR1 is SGDLS and CDR2 is YYNGEE in the germline V gene. The CDR3 extends over 13 amino acids. The CDR3 region has the DNA TGTGCCAGCAGCGTATTAGCGGGAGGTCAGCAGTACTTC. This encodes CASSVLAGGQQYF.